The entry below gives a single T cell receptor beta chain sequence along with its context. The sample belongs to a study of blood T cell repertoires in COVID-19. The repertoire was sequenced with immunoSEQ multiplex PCR; TCRdb's copy has only in-frame clones and lacks some. The data contain about 190,000 clones, about nine tenths of them singletons. CDR3 length equals 13 residues. J lost 5 bases, V lost 4 bases, and 4 bases had no gene match. Germline V gene lookup returns CDR1 SGHDT and CDR2 YYEEEE. The chain uses TRBV5-6 and TRBJ2-3; 7 bases fit TRBD2. The sample taken for sequencing was peripheral blood. The origin of this receptor is a woman aged 25 to 45 with acute or convalescent COVID-19. The DNA of the CDR3 is TGTGCCAGCAGCCACACGGGGGGAGATACGCAGTATTTT. This encodes CASSHTGGDTQYF. The full variable domain, completed using reference TRBV5-6 and TRBJ2-3, is DAGVTQSPTHLIKTRGQQVTLRCSPKSGHDTVSWYQQALGQGPQFIFQYYEEEERQRGNFPDRFSGHQFPNYSSELNVNALLLGDSALYLCASSHTGGDTQYFGPGTRLTVL.